The sequence of this TCR beta chain was determined in a study of T cell responses to AZD1222 COVID-19 vaccine (dated by TCRdb to the early 2020s). Concerning the study at large: TCR sequencing was performed for 230 to 250 trial participants, of whom 207 were given two doses of AZD1222 and 26 were given two doses of MenACWY control vaccine. Trial participants were enrolled by age into subgroups of 18-55, 56-69 and 70-plus years, and around 140, 26 and 57 TCR-sequenced participants, respectively, were included in these subgroups. Study-wide conclusions, independent of this receptor: Only five to seven AZD1222 recipients were SARS-CoV-2 seropositive at baseline, limiting conclusions about previously exposed vaccinees. Reportedly, close to half of the unique spike-specific TCRs recognized epitopes lying outside the regions that are mutated in the B.1.351 and B.1.1.7 variants. After two AZD1222 doses, spike-specific TCR breadth and depth were significantly higher than at day 0 and than in MenACWY recipients. The 56-69-year group was small, and its depth increase did not reach significance, likely because of low power. Vaccine-associated CD4 TCRs spanned the whole spike protein, with dominant responses in regions 160-218 and 743-854. Because no day 14 peak-response samples were available, the repertoires could be characterized only after the peak T cell response. Participants were mostly white British, with more females than males. The authors suggested clonal diversity may have been underestimated.

The time point label on this specimen signifies: about 28 days (+/-7) after the second vaccine dose. AZD1222 recipients whose second dose came at about 4 weeks and those whose second dose came at about 12 weeks were combined into one group, since spike-specific TCR depth and breadth did not differ between the two schedules. Vaccinee samples came from UK trials COV001 and COV002, including a single-blind randomized controlled phase 2/3 trial of AZD1222 (ChAdOx1 nCoV-19) in healthy adults. Trial participant PBMC samples were collected at day 0 and day 28 after the second dose for TCRbeta chain sequencing. The CDR3 goes from the cysteine to the phenylalanine over 15 residues. The read is trimmed to its CDR3 DNA, 45 bases read in frame from base 1. Trimming leaves V shorter by 3 bases and J shorter by 4 bases, with the junction holding 5 bases beyond the gene matches. Sequences MNHEY (CDR1) and SMNVEV (CDR2) are obtained from the germline V gene (reference sequence).

The CDR3 regions of human TCRbeta chains were analyzed by immunosequencing. In the authors' own workflow: Repertoire TCRs were checked for matches against a reference library of SARS-CoV-2-specific TCRs that had been generated using the MIRA antigen-specificity platform. Breadth was defined as the fraction of unique TCRs that were SARS-CoV-2-associated, and depth was defined as the fraction of total T cells that were SARS-CoV-2-associated. Using the MIRA data, each spike-specific TCR was mapped to the spike region that the TCR reacts to and placed in a CD4 or CD8 class. Log10-transformed breadth and depth values were compared by one-way ANOVA with Sidak's multiple comparisons tests. TCRdb provides this immuneACCESS table in a form limited to in-frame rearrangements. Some clones are lacking; in checked studies, under half of them reflect an unresolved V gene, and why the rest are absent is not known. That table gives V, J and clone size, and the DNA gave D and trimming. Present in this sample are over 85,000 clones, roughly 92% of which were seen just once. 2% to 3% of the sample comes from the top ten.

On this clone itself: The antigen this receptor binds is unknown. No base qualities exist here, and no much larger clone lies one base off it.

Source: peripheral blood, taken 28 days after the second AZD1222 dose. The chain uses TRBV27 and TRBJ1-1, and 10 bases in between align with TRBD1. The sequence derives from an adult who received the AZD1222 COVID-19 vaccine. The nucleotide sequence reads as follows: TGTGCCAGCAGTTTTTCGACAGGGGGCGGCACTGAAGCTTTCTTT. This is translated as CASSFSTGGGTEAFF.